Sequencing of this T cell receptor (beta chain) was carried out in a study of T cell repertoires in cytomegalovirus infection. Study conclusions and caveats: Cumulative public TCR beta family frequency identified carriers of CMV plus the relevant HLA.

A single record per CDR3 protein comes from TCRdb applying MiXCR to the reads. The sample carries 750,000 to 950,000 distinct CDR3 sequences, roughly 29% recorded once. The ends lost 5 bases at V and 0 bases at J; junction bases unmatched: 3. This CDR3 comprises 14 residues. A word on this clonotype: Its antigen is undetermined.

The material sequenced was cultured CD8+ T cells from PBMCs, taken from culture after CMV antigen stimulation. The chain joins TRBV12-3 or TRBV12-4 to TRBJ1-2; 7 positions match TRBD1. The receptor was isolated from a human donor in good health (CMV status not recorded). Some clones in this sample may be carry-over from other donors' samples. The CDR3 sequence: CASSPTGTNYGYTF. The CDR3 DNA reads TGTGCCAGCAGTCCGACAGGGACTAACTATGGCTACACCTTC.